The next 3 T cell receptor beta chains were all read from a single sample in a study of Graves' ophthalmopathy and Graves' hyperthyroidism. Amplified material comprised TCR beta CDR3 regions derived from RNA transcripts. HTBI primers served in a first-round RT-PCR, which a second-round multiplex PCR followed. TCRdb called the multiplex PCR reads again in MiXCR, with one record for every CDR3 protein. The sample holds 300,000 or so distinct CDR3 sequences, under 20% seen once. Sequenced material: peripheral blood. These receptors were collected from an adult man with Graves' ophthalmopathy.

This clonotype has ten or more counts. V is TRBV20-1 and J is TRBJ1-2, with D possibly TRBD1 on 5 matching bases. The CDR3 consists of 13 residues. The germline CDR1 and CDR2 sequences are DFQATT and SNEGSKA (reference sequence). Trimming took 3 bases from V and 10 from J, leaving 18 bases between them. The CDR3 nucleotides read TGCAGTGCTAGTGGACATTCCGGAGTTGACTACACCTTC. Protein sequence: CSASGHSGVDYTF.

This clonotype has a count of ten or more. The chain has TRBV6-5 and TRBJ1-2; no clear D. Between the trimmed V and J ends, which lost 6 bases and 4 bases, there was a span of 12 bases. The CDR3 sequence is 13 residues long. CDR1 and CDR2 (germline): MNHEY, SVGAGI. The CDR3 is CASSLTETYGYTF. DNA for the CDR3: TGTGCCAGCAGCTTAACAGAGACCTATGGCTACACCTTC.

CDR3 in DNA: TGTGCCAGCAGTTTTGCCGGGACAGGGGCATCGGGCATGAACACTGAAGCTTTCTTT. Its protein product is CASSFAGTGASGMNTEAFF. The chain is built from TRBV28 and TRBJ1-1, with 10 bases matching TRBD1. V was pared by 3 bases and J by 0 bases, with 13 bases of the junction left unmatched. The CDR3 spans 19 residues. Germline lookup yields CDR1 MDHEN and CDR2 SYDVKM.